This record looks at one T cell receptor beta chain sequence and its context. The antigen is undetermined. The entry originates in a study of cytomegalovirus exposure and HLA in healthy donors. The V and J ends lost 1 base and 3 bases respectively, with 16 bases between them. The CDR3 consists of 16 residues. CDR1 and CDR2 (germline): SGHVS, FQNEAQ. General study results and limits: Among TCR beta chains, those listed as cytomegalovirus-associated numbered about 160.

Profiled with immunoSEQ multiplex PCR; TCRdb holds only in-frame clones, not every one. The sample records around 150,000 clones, approximately 82% being singletons. The origin of this receptor is a man aged 25 to 40 in good health and CMV-seropositive. The chain joins TRBV7-8 to TRBJ2-7, with D perhaps matching TRBD1 (7 bases). The material sequenced was PBMCs. The CDR3 here is CASSLGGGTVYYEQYF. Written as DNA, the CDR3 is TGTGCCAGCAGCTTAGGGGGCGGGACAGTATACTACGAGCAGTACTTC.